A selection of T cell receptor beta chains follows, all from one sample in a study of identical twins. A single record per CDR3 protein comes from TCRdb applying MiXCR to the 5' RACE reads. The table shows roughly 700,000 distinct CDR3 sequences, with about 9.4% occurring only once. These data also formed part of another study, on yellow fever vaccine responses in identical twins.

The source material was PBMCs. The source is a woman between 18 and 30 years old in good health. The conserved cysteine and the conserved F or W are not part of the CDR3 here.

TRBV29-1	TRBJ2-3	SVEEGKTDTQY
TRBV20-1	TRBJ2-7	SAATGKKAYEQY
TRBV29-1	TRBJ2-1	SVELAGGENEQF
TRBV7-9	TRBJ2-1	ASKPGDNEQF
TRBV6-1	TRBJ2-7	ASRVVQAAYEQY
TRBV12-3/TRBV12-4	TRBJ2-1	ASSYRGYNEQF
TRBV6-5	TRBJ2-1	ASSSLTTGGNEQF
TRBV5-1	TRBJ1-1	ASSLEADRNTEAF
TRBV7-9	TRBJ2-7	ASSSDFSEQY
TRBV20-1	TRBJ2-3	SARFEGGPTDTQY
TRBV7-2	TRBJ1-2	ASSPRQGDYGYT
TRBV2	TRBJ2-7	ASSGQNEQY
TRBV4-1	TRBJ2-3	ASSQGRLAGGTDTQY
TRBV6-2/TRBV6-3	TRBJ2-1	ASRGGTSGNLEQF
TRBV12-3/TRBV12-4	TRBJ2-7	ASSPGTGVSGSYEQY
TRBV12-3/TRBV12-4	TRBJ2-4	ASSSGPQALAKNIQY
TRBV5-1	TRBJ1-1	ASRFKGGGTEAF
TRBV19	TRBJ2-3	ATTGGRGTDTQY
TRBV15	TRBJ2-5	ATSLTNVGGQETQY
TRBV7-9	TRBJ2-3	ASSRGGEGTDTQY
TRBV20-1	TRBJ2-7	SARGGTGWYEQY
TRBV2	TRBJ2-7	ASNQNPGVLGEQY
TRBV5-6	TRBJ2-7	ASSLIRGPTYEQY
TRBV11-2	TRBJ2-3	ASSLLIRGTDTQY